This entry lists 9 T cell receptor beta chains sequenced from one sample in a study of OX40 agonist ivuxolimab in advanced cancers. Method: immunoSEQ multiplex PCR; TCRdb's copy keeps in-frame clones and lacks some. The profile covers around 97,000 clones, with less than 90% appearing a single time and around 5.5% taken by the ten largest. The sample in question was CD4+ or CD8+ T cells sorted from blood, obtained in a trial of the OX40 agonist ivuxolimab. The receptors shown here come from an adult with an advanced solid tumor such as melanoma, head and neck, liver or kidney cancer.

The rearrangement joins TRBV5-4 to TRBJ1-4, with 9 nucleotides matching TRBD1. Trimming took 5 bases from V and 8 from J; bases not matched to a gene: 7. The CDR3 length is 14 residues. Per the germline V gene, CDR1 is SGHNT and CDR2 is YYREEE (reference sequence). The CDR3 sequence: CASSSGTGNEKLFF. In nucleotides, the CDR3 is TGTGCCAGCAGTTCCGGGACAGGGAACGAAAAACTGTTTTTT.

CDR3 sequence reads: CASSPPSGGAIFF. The CDR3 DNA follows: TGTGCCAGCTCCCCTCCCAGCGGGGGGGCTATTTTCTTC. The chain recombines TRBV18 with TRBJ2-1; 10 nucleotides line up with TRBD2. Trimming removed 6 bases from V and 16 bases from J; junction bases left unmatched: 12. Germline V gene sequence: CDR1 KGHSH, CDR2 LQKENI. CDR3 length: 13 residues. Full variable domain (remainder filled in from reference TRBV18 and TRBJ2-1): NAGVMQNPRHLVRRRGQEARLRCSPMKGHSHVYWYRQLPEEGLKFMVYLQKENIIDESGMPKERFSAEFPKEGPSILRIQQVVRGDSAAYFCASSPPSGGAIFFGPGTRLTVL.

This clone was observed a few times. The chain couples TRBV14 to TRBJ2-7; D ambiguous. Trimming removed 0 bases at V and 6 bases at J, with 18 bases between. CDR3 length: 16 amino acids. CDR1 is SGHDN and CDR2 is FVKESK in the germline V gene. The CDR3 coding sequence is TGTGCCAGCAGCCAAGATATTCGGGTTAACGTTGGCGAGCAGTACTTC. Translation gives CASSQDIRVNVGEQYF.

V is TRBV15 and J is TRBJ2-1; TRBD2 agrees at 7 bases. The CDR3 covers 16 residues. V dropped 5 bases and J dropped 3; count of bases not matched to a gene: 10. Looked up from germline, CDR1 is LNHNV and CDR2 is YYDKDF (reference sequence). The CDR3 reads CATSGEGGMGYNEQFF. In DNA form, the CDR3 reads TGTGCCACCAGCGGTGAGGGAGGGATGGGCTACAATGAGCAGTTCTTC. The whole variable domain, remainder taken from reference TRBV15 and TRBJ2-1, is DAMVIQNPRYQVTQFGKPVTLSCSQTLNHNVMYWYQQKSSQAPKLLFHYYDKDFNNEADTPDNFQSRRPNTSFCFLDIRSPGLGDTAMYLCATSGEGGMGYNEQFFGPGTRLTVL.

V usage is TRBV4-1 and J usage is TRBJ1-2; no clear D gene. V was trimmed by 7 bases and J by 9 bases, leaving 21 bases between them. The CDR3 is made up of 14 amino acids. Per the germline V gene, CDR1 is MGHRA and CDR2 is YSYEKL. The CDR3, as DNA: TGCGCCAGCACCCCTTGGGGAGGTCGAAGTAGCTACACCTTC. It translates to CASTPWGGRSSYTF.

The CDR3 region is CASSLVGTGEVWAEAFF. The DNA for the CDR3 is TGTGCCAGCAGCTTAGTGGGAACAGGGGAGGTATGGGCTGAAGCTTTCTTT. The chain has TRBV7-2 and TRBJ1-1; 7 bases map to TRBD1. After removal of 1 base from V and 6 bases from J, the junction contained 14 bases not matched to a gene. The CDR3 extends over 17 amino acids. The germline V gene has CDR1 SGHTA and CDR2 FQGNSA.

The CDR3 here is CAWRNVYATGELFF. In nucleotides, the CDR3 is TGTGCCTGGCGTAATGTATATGCTACCGGGGAGCTGTTTTTT. The chain employs TRBV30 and TRBJ2-2; D gene unclear. The CDR3 is 14 amino acids. V gave up 5 bases and J gave up 5 bases, with 15 bases separating them. Germline V gives CDR1 GTSNPN, CDR2 SVGIG (reference sequence).

The chain recombines TRBV5-4 with TRBJ2-3; TRBD2 aligns across 7 bases. Germline V CDR1 and CDR2: SGHNT, YYREEE (reference sequence). The V segment lost 4 bases and the J segment 4 bases; nucleotides outside the gene matches: 6. This CDR3 is built from 14 residues. As DNA, the CDR3 is TGTGCCAGCAGCCCGGGAGGCGGCGCAGATACGCAGTATTTT. It specifies CASSPGGGADTQYF.

This chain connects TRBV19 to TRBJ2-2, with TRBD2 matching over 8 bases. Losses at the gene ends were 5 bases for V and 6 bases for J; bases not matched to a gene: 11. This CDR3 contains 16 residues. Germline V gene sequence: CDR1 LNHDA, CDR2 SQIVND (reference sequence). CDR3 nucleotides: TGTGCCAGTAGTCTTTATAGCGGGAAGGGGGCCGGGGAGCTGTTTTTT. Protein product: CASSLYSGKGAGELFF.